This T cell receptor beta chain was documented in a study of T cell responses to AZD1222 COVID-19 vaccine. Study results and caveats: After the peak T cell response, and only then, were repertoires sampled. It was only a handful of AZD1222 recipients who were seropositive at baseline. Possibly, clonal diversity was underestimated; donors were largely white British and included more females.

This clone has only one observation. As yet, its antigen is unknown. The CDR3 loop spans 14 amino acids. The germline CDR1 and CDR2 sequences are GTSNPN and SVGIG (reference sequence). V shed 3 bases and J shed 10 bases, with 16 bases lying between them. Profiling relied on immunoSEQ multiplex PCR, and the TCRdb table lists in-frame clones only, not all of them. The sample lists about 150,000 clones, roughly nine tenths occurring once. Pooling of second doses given at about 4 or about 12 weeks was done. The chain carries TRBV30 and TRBJ1-6, with D maybe TRBD1 (5 bases). The specimen comprised peripheral blood, sampled 28 days after the second AZD1222 dose. This receptor was obtained from an adult who received the AZD1222 COVID-19 vaccine. The CDR3 DNA reads as TGTGCCTGGAGGTCGGCAGGGTCAGGCTCACCCCTCCACTTT. Encoded protein: CAWRSAGSGSPLHF.